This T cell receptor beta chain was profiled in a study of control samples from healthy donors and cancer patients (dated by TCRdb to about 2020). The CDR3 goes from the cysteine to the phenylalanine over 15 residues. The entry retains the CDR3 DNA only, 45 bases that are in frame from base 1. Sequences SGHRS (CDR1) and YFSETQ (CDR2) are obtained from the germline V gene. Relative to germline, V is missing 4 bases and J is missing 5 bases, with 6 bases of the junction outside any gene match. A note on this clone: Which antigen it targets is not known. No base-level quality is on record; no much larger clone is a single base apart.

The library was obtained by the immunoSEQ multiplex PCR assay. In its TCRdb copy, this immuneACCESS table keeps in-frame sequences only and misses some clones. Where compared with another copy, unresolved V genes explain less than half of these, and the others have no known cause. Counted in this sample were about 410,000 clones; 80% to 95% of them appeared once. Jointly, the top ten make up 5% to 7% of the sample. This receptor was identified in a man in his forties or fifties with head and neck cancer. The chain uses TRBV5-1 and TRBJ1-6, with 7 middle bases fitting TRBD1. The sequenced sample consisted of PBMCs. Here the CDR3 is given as CASSRGQINNSPLHF. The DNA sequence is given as TGCGCCAGCAGCAGGGGACAGATAAATAATTCACCCCTCCACTTT. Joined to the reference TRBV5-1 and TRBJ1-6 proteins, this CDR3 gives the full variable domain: KAGVTQTPRYLIKTRGQQVTLSCSPISGHRSVSWYQQTPGQGLQFLFEYFSETQRNKGNFPGRFSGRQFSNSRSEMNVSTLELGDSALYLCASSRGQINNSPLHFGNGTRLTVT.